This passage covers 22 T cell receptor beta chains from one sample sequenced in a study of neoadjuvant anti-PD-1 for oral cavity cancer. Repertoires were generated with immunoSEQ multiplex PCR, while TCRdb's copy carries only in-frame clones and drops some. The repertoire holds under 20,000 clones, with approximately 75% as singletons. The starting material was PBMCs, obtained before nivolumab (anti-PD-1) treatment. These receptors were collected from a person aged 35 to 85 with oral cavity squamous cell carcinoma.

The chain carries TRBV19 and TRBJ2-5; 8 bases agree with TRBD2. J gave up 4 bases and V 8 bases, and 12 bases lay outside the gene matches. Germline lookup yields CDR1 LNHDA and CDR2 SQIVND (reference sequence). There are 15 residues in the CDR3. This CDR3 is CASSLGGGRGETQYF. The CDR3 DNA reads as TGTGCCAGTTCCCTCGGGGGGGGGCGAGGAGAGACCCAGTACTTC.

In this sample, this clone turned up once. The chain has TRBV4-1 and TRBJ1-3; D is undetermined. The ends were cut back, 1 base at V and 2 bases at J, with 9 bases in the middle. The CDR3 sequence is 15 residues long. Germline-derived CDR1 and CDR2 are MGHRA and YSYEKL. CDR3 sequence (DNA): TGCGCCAGCAGCCAAGTAAGCATGCCTGGAAACACCATATATTTT. This sequence encodes CASSQVSMPGNTIYF.

The chain links TRBV6-1 to TRBJ2-3; D remains ambiguous. V was trimmed by 4 bases and J by 5 bases, leaving 10 bases between them. CDR1 is MNHNS, CDR2 SASEGT, per germline. The length of the CDR3 is 13 residues. CDR3 loop: CASSVGLGDTQYF. The CDR3 DNA reads as TGTGCCAGCAGTGTAGGGTTAGGAGATACGCAGTATTTT.

The genes are TRBV4-1 and TRBJ1-6; D possibly corresponds to TRBD1 (5 bases). There are 15 residues in the CDR3. The V end was cut by 8 bases, the J end by 4 bases, with 15 bases between. Germline CDR1 MGHRA, CDR2 YSYEKL. CDR3 coding DNA: TGCGCCAGCCGACAGAAAACAAATTATAATTCACCCCTCCACTTT. This gives the protein CASRQKTNYNSPLHF.

The genes are TRBV9 and TRBJ2-6; possibly TRBD2 for D (5 bases). Germline V CDR1 and CDR2: SGDLS, YYNGEE. The V end was cut by 1 base, the J end by 0 bases, with 14 bases between. The CDR3 covers 18 residues. This CDR3 reads CASSVYGGPLSGANVLTF. DNA for the CDR3: TGTGCCAGCAGCGTATACGGCGGGCCTCTCTCTGGGGCCAACGTCCTGACTTTC.

The chain has TRBV19 and TRBJ2-7; D remains unclear. Trimming removed 7 bases from V and 3 bases from J, with 4 bases in between. Germline CDR1 and CDR2: LNHDA and SQIVND (reference sequence). CDR3 length: 10 amino acids. The CDR3 is CASNIYEQYF. CDR3 bases: TGTGCCAGTAACATCTACGAGCAGTACTTC.

The genes are TRBV2 and TRBJ2-7; 9 positions agree with TRBD1. Germline V gene lookup returns CDR1 SNHLY and CDR2 FYNNEI. The trim removed 5 bases at V and 5 bases at J, leaving 7 bases unmatched. This CDR3 has 14 residues. The CDR3 region has the DNA TGTGCCAGCAGTAGTGACAGGGGGTTCGACGAGCAGTACTTC. Protein product: CASSSDRGFDEQYF. The full variable domain, completed using reference TRBV2 and TRBJ2-7, is EPEVTQTPSHQVTQMGQEVILRCVPISNHLYFYWYRQILGQKVEFLVSFYNNEISEKSEIFDDQFSVERPDGSNFTLKIRSTKLEDSAMYFCASSSDRGFDEQYFGPGTRLTVT.

V gene TRBV4-1 combines with J gene TRBJ1-6, with a possible D match to TRBD1 (5 bases). There are 16 residues in the CDR3. Germline V CDR1 and CDR2: MGHRA, YSYEKL. V was cut by 3 bases and J by 10 bases, with 19 bases left in between. In nucleotides, the CDR3 is TGCGCCAGCAGCCAGCCCCGGGACGGTGGGGGGTCACCCCTCCACTTT. It encodes CASSQPRDGGGSPLHF.

This clone was observed a few times. V usage is TRBV29-1 and J usage is TRBJ1-2; no definite D call. Germline V gives CDR1 SQVTM, CDR2 ANQGSEA. This CDR3 is built from 9 residues. The V end lost 4 bases, the J end lost 8 bases, and 5 bases lay between the germline ends. In DNA form, the CDR3 reads TGCAGCGTTGGAGCAGGCTACACCTTC. It codes for CSVGAGYTF.

The chain uses TRBV6-4 and TRBJ2-7; 9 bases line up with TRBD1. Trimming cost V 6 bases and J 4 bases; bases outside gene matches: 7. The CDR3 extends over 14 amino acids. CDR1 is MRHNA, CDR2 SNTAGT, per germline. CDR3 protein: CASSQGTGPYEQYF. The CDR3 DNA reads as TGTGCCAGCAGCCAGGGGACAGGGCCGTACGAGCAGTACTTC.

V usage is TRBV10-1 and J usage is TRBJ1-5; TRBD1 aligns across 7 bases. Germline V gives CDR1 WNHNN, CDR2 SYGVQD (reference sequence). V lost 0 bases to trimming and J lost 4 bases; unmatched junction nucleotides: 9. This CDR3 spans 17 amino acids. CDR3 DNA sequence: TGCGCCAGCAGTGAGTCTAGGGACAGACCGAAAAATCAGCCCCAGCATTTT. This encodes CASSESRDRPKNQPQHF.

The chain combines TRBV6-1 with TRBJ2-1; D is perhaps TRBD1 or TRBD2 (6 bases each). This CDR3 is 14 amino acids long. CDR1 and CDR2 (germline): MNHNS, SASEGT. Trimming removed 7 bases from V and 9 bases from J, with 19 bases in between. CDR3 sequence: CASNPTSGGSEQFF. The CDR3 region has the DNA TGTGCCAGCAATCCTACGTCCGGGGGCAGTGAGCAGTTCTTC.

J is TRBJ1-1 and V is TRBV7-9, with D hard to call. Germline V gene data show CDR1 as SEHNR and CDR2 as FQNEAQ (reference sequence). V was shortened by 5 bases and J by 0 bases, with 13 bases between the two germline ends. The CDR3 covers 15 residues. The CDR3 reads CASSNYLALNTEAFF. The CDR3, as DNA: TGTGCCAGCAGCAACTACCTGGCCCTGAACACTGAAGCTTTCTTT.

V is TRBV5-1 and J is TRBJ2-1, with TRBD2 matching over 9 bases. V lost 5 bases and J lost 2; bases outside the gene matches: 11. Germline assignment: CDR1 SGHRS and CDR2 YFSETQ. CDR3 length equals 17 residues. The CDR3 DNA reads as TGCGCCAGCAGGGGTTACGTAGCGGGAGTTCCCTACAATGAGCAGTTCTTC. Translating gives CASRGYVAGVPYNEQFF.

The gene calls are TRBV11-2 and TRBJ2-3; D gene ambiguous. From germline, CDR1 is SGHAT and CDR2 FQNNGV. The length of the CDR3 is 15 residues. Trimming cost V 1 base and J 1 base, with 9 bases left between them. The CDR3 DNA reads TGTGCCAGCAGCTTAGTCCGCATCGGCACAGATACGCAGTATTTT. Translated: CASSLVRIGTDTQYF.

The chain couples TRBV7-2 to TRBJ2-4, with D hard to call. Germline V gene sequence: CDR1 SGHTA, CDR2 FQGNSA. Trimming took off 2 bases at V and 7 bases at J, with 15 bases between the two ends. This CDR3 comprises 15 residues. The CDR3 spells CASSLSPGPHNIQYF. CDR3 coding DNA: TGTGCCAGCAGCTTAAGTCCAGGACCCCATAACATTCAGTACTTC.

The rearrangement links TRBV7-2 to TRBJ1-2, with 10 bases lining up with TRBD1. This CDR3 is built from 15 residues. Germline V gene sequence: CDR1 SGHTA, CDR2 FQGNSA. Trimming cost V 3 bases and J 4 bases; bases outside gene matches: 5. Here the CDR3 reads CASSFDRGHSYGYTF. The CDR3 region has the DNA TGTGCCAGCAGCTTCGACAGGGGGCATAGCTATGGCTACACCTTC.

This chain links TRBV30 with TRBJ1-4, with TRBD1 matching over 8 bases. Unmatched junction bases numbered 12, after V lost 0 bases and J lost 12 bases. Germline lookup yields CDR1 GTSNPN and CDR2 SVGIG (reference sequence). The CDR3 contains 15 residues. The CDR3, as DNA: TGTGCCTGGAGTGTCGGGACAGGCCGTATCGCGGAACTGTTTTTT. Amino acids: CAWSVGTGRIAELFF.

The V call is TRBV13, the J call TRBJ2-6; D uncertain. In germline, CDR1 is PRHDT, CDR2 FYEKMQ (reference sequence). V shed 5 bases and J shed 0 bases, with 11 bases lying between them. The CDR3 contains 16 residues. The CDR3 is CASSPRASSGANVLTF. The CDR3 DNA is TGTGCCAGCAGCCCCCGGGCGAGCTCTGGGGCCAACGTCCTGACTTTC.

The chain recombines TRBV28 with TRBJ2-2, with a possible D match to TRBD2 (5 bases). CDR1 MDHEN and CDR2 SYDVKM come from the germline V gene. The V end lost 6 bases, the J end lost 3 bases, and 5 bases lay between the germline ends. This CDR3 has 12 residues. CDR3 coding DNA: TGTGCCAGCAGGCGGGACACCGGGGAGCTGTTTTTT. It codes for CASRRDTGELFF.

This clone was counted a single time. The CDR3 sequence is CASSLKGTFFTSTEAFF. The CDR3 bases are TGTGCCAGCAGCTTAAAAGGGACCTTCTTTACAAGCACTGAAGCTTTCTTT. The chain combines TRBV11-1 with TRBJ1-1; D perhaps matches TRBD1 (5 bases). Germline loops: CDR1 SGHAT, CDR2 FQDESV (reference sequence). The germline V and J ends were trimmed by 2 bases and 4 bases, with 20 bases remaining between them. The CDR3 totals 17 residues. Full variable domain (outside the CDR3, taken from reference TRBV11-1 and TRBJ1-1): EAEVAQSPRYKITEKSQAVAFWCDPISGHATLYWYRQILGQGPELLVQFQDESVVDDSQLPKDRFSAERLKGVDSTLKIQPAELGDSAMYLCASSLKGTFFTSTEAFFGQGTRLTVV.

The J gene is TRBJ2-5, the V gene TRBV4-1; D call uncertain. Germline CDR1 is MGHRA and CDR2 is YSYEKL. Trimming took off 1 base at V and 7 bases at J, with 10 bases between the two ends. The CDR3 runs to 13 residues. CDR3: CASSQGPVGTQYF. In DNA form, the CDR3 reads TGCGCCAGCAGCCAAGGCCCAGTTGGGACCCAGTACTTC.